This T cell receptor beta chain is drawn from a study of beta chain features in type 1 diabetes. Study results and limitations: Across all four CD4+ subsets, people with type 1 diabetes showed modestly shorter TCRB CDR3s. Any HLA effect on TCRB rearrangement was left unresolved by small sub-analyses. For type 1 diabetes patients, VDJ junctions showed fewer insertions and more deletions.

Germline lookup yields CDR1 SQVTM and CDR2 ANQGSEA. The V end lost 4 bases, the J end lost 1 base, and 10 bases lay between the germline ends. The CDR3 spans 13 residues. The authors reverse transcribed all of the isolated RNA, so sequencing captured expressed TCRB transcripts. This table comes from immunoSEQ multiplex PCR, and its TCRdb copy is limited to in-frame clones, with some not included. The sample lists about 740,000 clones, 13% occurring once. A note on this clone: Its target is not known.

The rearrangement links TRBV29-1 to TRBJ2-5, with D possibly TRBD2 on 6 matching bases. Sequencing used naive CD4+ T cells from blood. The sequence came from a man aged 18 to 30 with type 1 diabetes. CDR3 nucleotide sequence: TGCAGCGTTGCATTGCGGGGCCAAGAGACCCAGTACTTC. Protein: CSVALRGQETQYF.